The sequence of this T cell receptor (beta chain) was determined in a study of cytomegalovirus exposure and HLA in healthy donors. Overall study results and limits: HLA alleles were associated with 15,000 to 20,000 TCR beta sequences in a later analysis at 0.05 false discovery rate. Within the data, a cluster of highly shared sequence variants was likely a sequencing artifact. Presence/absence analyses took donor sequencing depth as roughly uniform. Usually a TCR sequence was rare, but some public TCRs were found in many donors.

Both 60 Vbeta primers and 13 Jbeta primers went into the PCR. Here immunoSEQ multiplex PCR was the method, and the copy in TCRdb shows in-frame clones only, minus some. This table holds about 200,000 clones, over 75% found once. CDR1 SNHLY and CDR2 FYNNEI come from the germline V gene. V lost 7 bases to trimming and J lost 3 bases; unmatched junction nucleotides: 9. The CDR3 consists of 14 residues. With respect to this clone: Its antigen is still unknown.

The material sequenced was PBMCs. The sequence came from a girl aged 2-15 years in good health and CMV-seronegative. The gene calls are TRBV2 and TRBJ2-7; the match to TRBD1 covers 7 bases. The CDR3 reads CASMFLPGGYEQYF. As DNA, the CDR3 is TGTGCCAGCATGTTCCTCCCAGGGGGCTACGAGCAGTACTTC.